Sequencing of this T cell receptor (beta chain) was carried out in a study of quantifying T cell responses using KT2 cells. Study-wide context: TCR alpha and beta constant-region primers primed reverse transcription of RNA. The study, taken as a whole, reports: Very high KT2 spike-in numbers caused saturation in KT2 sequence detection.

The CDR3 is made up of 14 amino acids. Trimming took 5 bases from V and 5 from J, leaving 15 bases between them. Looked up from germline, CDR1 is SGHTA and CDR2 is FQGNSA. A few counts support this clonotype. The antigen remains undetermined. A single-stranded UMI oligo with SP2 sequence was ligated to cDNA 3' ends. First-round PCR used around 4 cycles and beta primers RC1.1 and RC1.2 covering TRBC1 and TRBC2. TCRdb ran MiXCR on the UMI-ligation and nested PCR reads and lists one entry per CDR3 protein. The table lists some 41,000 distinct CDR3 sequences, about a sixth of them singletons. The sample consisted of PBMCs spiked with cells of the T cell clone KT2. The V call is TRBV7-2, the J call TRBJ1-2; the D gene is possibly TRBD1 (6 bases). This clonotype originated in a human donor. CDR3 sequence reads: CASSPQGGGYGYTF. The CDR3 DNA reads as TGTGCCAGCAGCCCTCAGGGAGGGGGATATGGCTACACCTTC.